One and the same sample provided the 18 T cell receptor beta chains below, sequenced in a study of blood T cell repertoires in COVID-19. The data were produced by immunoSEQ multiplex PCR, yet TCRdb's version contains in-frame clones alone and is incomplete. The data show 200,000 to 250,000 clones, roughly 80% seen once. Input material: PBMCs or T cells enriched from blood (not recorded which). These receptors were obtained from a woman between 50 and 59 years old who had been exposed to COVID-19.

The chain uses TRBV2 and TRBJ1-1; 9 positions match TRBD1. The CDR3 totals 15 residues. V shed 7 bases, J shed 7 bases, and the junction held 13 bases outside the gene matches. CDR1 and CDR2 (germline): SNHLY, FYNNEI. The chain's CDR3 is CASIPGRDRANEAFF. The CDR3 DNA sequence: TGTGCCAGCATTCCTGGCCGGGACAGGGCCAATGAAGCTTTCTTT.

Concerning this clone itself: In the same sample, other DNA sequences code for this CDR3. The V call is TRBV28, the J call TRBJ1-2, with D perhaps TRBD1 (6 bases). Germline loops: CDR1 MDHEN, CDR2 SYDVKM. V was cut by 6 bases and J by 5 bases, with 16 bases left in between. The CDR3 loop spans 14 amino acids. DNA of the CDR3: TGTGCCAGCAGCCCGCCCGGACAGCTTTATGGCTACACCTTC. Protein sequence: CASSPPGQLYGYTF.

This clone was observed once. The V call is TRBV27, the J call TRBJ2-2; D is perhaps TRBD2 (6 bases). CDR1 and CDR2 from the germline V gene are MNHEY and SMNVEV (reference sequence). The CDR3 is 12 amino acids. V lost 10 bases to trimming and J lost 8 bases, with 14 bases between them. For the CDR3, the DNA is TGTGCCACTTCATACGGGGGAGGGGAGCTGTTTTTT. Amino acids: CATSYGGGELFF.

The chain has TRBV28 and TRBJ2-7; a weak D match, TRBD1 (5 bases). Trimming removed 2 bases at V and 3 bases at J, with 11 bases between. CDR1 is MDHEN, CDR2 SYDVKM, per germline. The CDR3 covers 14 residues. In nucleotides, the CDR3 is TGTGCCAGCAGTTTAGGAGACAGAAGCTACGAGCAGTACTTC. Protein: CASSLGDRSYEQYF.

The V call is TRBV9, the J call TRBJ2-3; TRBD2 agrees at 12 bases. CDR1 is SGDLS and CDR2 is YYNGEE in the germline V gene. The CDR3 length is 16 residues. Unmatched junction bases numbered 5, after V lost 2 bases and J lost 4 bases. This CDR3 is CASSVTLAGGPDTQYF. As DNA, the CDR3 is TGTGCCAGCAGCGTGACACTAGCGGGGGGTCCAGATACGCAGTATTTT.

J is TRBJ2-1 and V is TRBV7-9; D possibly corresponds to TRBD1 (6 bases). Trimming took 5 bases from V and 2 from J, leaving 13 bases between them. The CDR3 contains 15 residues. CDR1 is SEHNR, CDR2 FQNEAQ, per germline (reference sequence). The CDR3 nucleotides are TGTGCCAGCAGCCCACAGGGAGAAGCCTACAATGAGCAGTTCTTC. Residues: CASSPQGEAYNEQFF.

The chain couples TRBV19 to TRBJ1-1; maybe TRBD1 (5 bases). Germline V gene sequence: CDR1 LNHDA, CDR2 SQIVND (reference sequence). V was trimmed by 5 bases and J by 4 bases, leaving 11 bases between them. This CDR3 region has 13 residues. This CDR3 reads CASSVREGTEAFF. CDR3 bases: TGTGCCAGTAGTGTCAGGGAAGGCACTGAAGCTTTCTTT.

This clone was observed once. This chain links TRBV5-1 with TRBJ1-3; a possible D gene is TRBD1 (6 bases). The CDR3 runs to 15 residues. Germline values: CDR1 SGHRS, CDR2 YFSETQ. Trimming removed 0 bases at V and 0 bases at J, with 7 bases between. The CDR3, as DNA: TGCGCCAGCAGCTTGGAGGGGGTCTCTGGAAACACCATATATTTT. It encodes CASSLEGVSGNTIYF.

This rearrangement joins TRBV3-1 (or the pseudogene TRBV3-2) to TRBJ2-7, with 8 bases aligning to TRBD1. Germline trimming cut 7 bases from V and 3 bases from J; bases unmatched to any gene: 11. This CDR3 is built from 15 residues. Germline-derived CDR1 and CDR2 are LGHDT and YNNKEL (reference sequence). The CDR3 loop is CASTLRQGLNYEQYF. DNA of the CDR3: TGTGCCAGCACCCTAAGACAGGGGCTCAACTACGAGCAGTACTTC.

The genes are TRBV19 and TRBJ1-1; D remains ambiguous. Germline V gene lookup returns CDR1 LNHDA and CDR2 SQIVND (reference sequence). The CDR3 sequence is 13 residues long. Deletions cut 1 base from V and 1 base from J, with 4 bases between. CDR3 amino acids: CASSIGRNTEAFF. DNA of the CDR3: TGTGCCAGTAGTATAGGCAGGAACACTGAAGCTTTCTTT. Full variable domain (missing parts from reference TRBV19 and TRBJ1-1): DGGITQSPKYLFRKEGQNVTLSCEQNLNHDAMYWYRQDPGQGLRLIYYSQIVNDFQKGDIAEGYSVSREKKESFPLTVTSAQKNPTAFYLCASSIGRNTEAFFGQGTRLTVV.

The chain has TRBV5-1 and TRBJ1-1; a weak D match, TRBD1 (6 bases). Per the germline V gene, CDR1 is SGHRS and CDR2 is YFSETQ. V was clipped by 4 bases and J by 1 base, with 20 bases between them. This CDR3 is built from 17 residues. The CDR3 bases are TGCGCCAGCAGCCCGAACAACAGGGTTTTAGGGAACACTGAAGCTTTCTTT. Protein: CASSPNNRVLGNTEAFF.

J is TRBJ2-2 and V is TRBV27, with 10 bases matching TRBD1. This CDR3 is 18 amino acids long. Trimming removed 6 bases from V and 5 bases from J; junction bases left unmatched: 15. In germline, CDR1 is MNHEY, CDR2 SMNVEV (reference sequence). CDR3 in DNA: TGTGCCAGCAGGCGGGACAGGGGTCGATTATCGGGTACCGGGGAGCTGTTTTTT. Its translation is CASRRDRGRLSGTGELFF.

The J gene is TRBJ1-5, the V gene TRBV20-1; 10 bases fit TRBD1. Germline values: CDR1 DFQATT, CDR2 SNEGSKA (reference sequence). This CDR3 is built from 17 residues. J lost 0 bases, V lost 3 bases, and 8 bases had no gene match. In nucleotides, the CDR3 is TGCAGTGCTAGTATTTGGACAGGGGGGATTAGCAATCAGCCCCAGCATTTT. It translates to CSASIWTGGISNQPQHF.

The V call is TRBV10-2, the J call TRBJ2-3, with D uncertain. This CDR3 contains 13 residues. The germline V gene has CDR1 WSHSY and CDR2 SAAADI. V was shortened by 5 bases and J by 4 bases, with 10 bases between the two germline ends. The CDR3 DNA reads TGCGCCAGCAGTCTCGGGTCCGCAGATACGCAGTATTTT. Translating gives CASSLGSADTQYF.

This chain links TRBV27 with TRBJ1-6; 7 positions match TRBD1. Trimming at V came to 3 bases and at J to 11 bases, leaving 7 bases not matched to a gene. CDR1 MNHEY and CDR2 SMNVEV come from the germline V gene (reference sequence). The CDR3 loop spans 14 amino acids. The CDR3 DNA follows: TGTGCCAGCAGTTTGGGACAGCTTCTGGCACCCCTCCACTTT. This encodes CASSLGQLLAPLHF.

This clone turned up a few times. The chain is built from TRBV5-1 and TRBJ2-7; the D is unclear. The CDR3 is 14 amino acids. Trimming shortened V by 1 base and J by 6 bases, and 14 bases separated the two germline ends. Germline assignment: CDR1 SGHRS and CDR2 YFSETQ. CDR3 amino acids: CASSLYPSSGEQYF. The CDR3, as DNA: TGCGCCAGCAGCTTGTACCCGTCCTCGGGCGAGCAGTACTTC. Variable domain in full (rest from reference TRBV5-1 and TRBJ2-7): KAGVTQTPRYLIKTRGQQVTLSCSPISGHRSVSWYQQTPGQGLQFLFEYFSETQRNKGNFPGRFSGRQFSNSRSEMNVSTLELGDSALYLCASSLYPSSGEQYFGPGTRLTVT.

V and J are TRBV29-1 and TRBJ1-2; a weak D match, TRBD1 (6 bases). The CDR3 runs to 15 residues. Trimming cost V 3 bases and J 2 bases, with 16 bases left between them. CDR1 is SQVTM, CDR2 ANQGSEA, per germline. CDR3 residues: CSVEDPRGPNYGYTF. DNA of the CDR3: TGCAGCGTTGAGGACCCCAGGGGACCAAACTATGGCTACACCTTC.

This rearrangement joins TRBV5-5 to TRBJ1-5, with D tentatively TRBD1 (5 bases). The CDR3 is 14 residues long. Trimming removed 4 bases from V and 4 bases from J, with 12 bases in between. The germline CDR1 and CDR2 sequences are SGHKS and YYEKEE (reference sequence). CDR3 nucleotide sequence: TGTGCCAGCAGCCCCCCAGGGCAGAATCAGCCCCAGCATTTT. Translation gives CASSPPGQNQPQHF.